The 6 T cell receptor beta chains below come from one sample, sequenced in a study of T cell responses to AZD1222 COVID-19 vaccine. Clones were read by immunoSEQ multiplex PCR, and TCRdb kept only the in-frame ones, dropping some. The sample lists 200,000 to 250,000 clones, approximately 94% occurring once. Sequencing was performed on peripheral blood, taken on day 0 of MenACWY control vaccination. The receptors stem from an adult in good health.

The chain carries TRBV18 and TRBJ1-2; D unresolved. CDR3 length: 14 amino acids. Germline V gene data show CDR1 as KGHSH and CDR2 as LQKENI. V was shortened by 3 bases and J by 6 bases, with 14 bases between the two germline ends. The CDR3 DNA is TGTGCCAGCTCACCCTTAGCGATTGTGGATGGCTACACCTTC. Translated: CASSPLAIVDGYTF.

CDR3: CASSLGQKDGYTF. Written as DNA, the CDR3 is TGCGCCAGCAGTCTTGGACAGAAGGATGGCTACACCTTC. The V and J genes are TRBV4-3 and TRBJ1-2, with D perhaps matching TRBD1 (6 bases). The V and J ends lost 6 bases and 6 bases respectively, with 14 bases between them. The CDR3 has 13 residues. The germline V gene encodes CDR1 LGHNA and CDR2 YSLEER.

This clone appeared a single time. The chain couples TRBV3-1 (or the pseudogene TRBV3-2) to TRBJ1-3; D uncertain. The length of the CDR3 is 13 residues. CDR1 and CDR2 from the germline V gene are LGHDT and YNNKEL (reference sequence). V was shortened by 3 bases and J by 6 bases, with 9 bases between the two germline ends. The CDR3 protein is CASSQKGANTIYF. For the CDR3, the DNA is TGTGCCAGCAGCCAGAAGGGAGCAAACACCATATATTTT.

The chain couples TRBV20-1 to TRBJ2-2; 14 bases align to TRBD2. Per germline, CDR1 DFQATT and CDR2 SNEGSKA (reference sequence). The J segment lost 1 base and the V segment lost 3 bases, leaving 13 bases of the junction unmatched. The CDR3 is 20 amino acids. CDR3 DNA sequence: TGCAGTGCTAGTGGAGGGCTTCGACTAGCGGGGGGGCTGAACACCGGGGAGCTGTTTTTT. It yields the protein CSASGGLRLAGGLNTGELFF.

The V and J genes are TRBV10-3 and TRBJ2-7; D possibly corresponds to TRBD2 (6 bases). V gave up 2 bases and J gave up 5 bases, with 16 bases separating them. The CDR3 has 15 residues. CDR1 is ENHRY, CDR2 SYGVKD, per germline. The DNA of the CDR3 is TGTGCCATCAGTGAGGGGGGGACCGGAGGCCACGAGCAGTACTTC. This encodes CAISEGGTGGHEQYF.

The V call is TRBV12-2, the J call TRBJ2-7; the D call in the table, TRBD2, was not verified against the DNA. TRBV12-2 is assigned pseudogene status. The CDR3 sequence is 15 residues long. The CDR3 region has the DNA TGTGCAAGTCGCTCCCCAACTAGCGGGGACCACGAGCAGTACTTC. Translating gives CASRSPTSGDHEQYF.